Following are 3 T cell receptor beta chains from one sample sequenced in a study of OX40 agonist ivuxolimab in advanced cancers. Libraries were built with the immunoSEQ multiplex PCR assay. Drawn from immuneACCESS, this table holds only the in-frame rearrangements with V and J called that TCRdb kept. Clones are partly lost; checked studies trace under half to an unresolved V gene and leave the rest unexplained. The sample table shows tens of thousands of clones, and just over 90% are seen once. The ten largest clones capture around 20% of the sample. The sequenced sample was CD4+ or CD8+ T cells sorted from blood, obtained in a trial of the OX40 agonist ivuxolimab. The receptors originated from an adult with an advanced solid tumor such as melanoma, head and neck, liver or kidney cancer.

The chain combines TRBV2 with TRBJ1-1; no clear D gene. V gave up 5 bases and J gave up 3 bases, with 10 bases separating them. Germline-derived CDR1 and CDR2 are SNHLY and FYNNEI. There are 13 residues in the CDR3. CDR3 region: CASSLGSYTEAFF. The CDR3 DNA follows: TGTGCCAGCAGTTTAGGGTCTTACACTGAAGCTTTCTTT.

J is TRBJ1-4 and V is TRBV13; 9 bases line up with TRBD1. Trimming at V came to 4 bases and at J to 8 bases, leaving 5 bases not matched to a gene. Per germline, CDR1 PRHDT and CDR2 FYEKMQ (reference sequence). This CDR3 contains 14 residues. The CDR3 region is CASSSQGALEKLFF. The CDR3 coding sequence is TGTGCCAGCAGCTCACAGGGGGCTTTAGAAAAACTGTTTTTT.

The chain has TRBV5-1 and TRBJ2-1, with D possibly called TRBD1 or TRBD2 (7 bases each). This CDR3 comprises 13 residues. The V gene lost 1 base and the J gene lost 9 bases, with 11 bases spanning the gap. Germline V gene data show CDR1 as SGHRS and CDR2 as YFSETQ. CDR3 region: CASSLPGGAEQFF. DNA of the CDR3: TGCGCCAGCAGCTTGCCAGGGGGGGCTGAGCAGTTCTTC.